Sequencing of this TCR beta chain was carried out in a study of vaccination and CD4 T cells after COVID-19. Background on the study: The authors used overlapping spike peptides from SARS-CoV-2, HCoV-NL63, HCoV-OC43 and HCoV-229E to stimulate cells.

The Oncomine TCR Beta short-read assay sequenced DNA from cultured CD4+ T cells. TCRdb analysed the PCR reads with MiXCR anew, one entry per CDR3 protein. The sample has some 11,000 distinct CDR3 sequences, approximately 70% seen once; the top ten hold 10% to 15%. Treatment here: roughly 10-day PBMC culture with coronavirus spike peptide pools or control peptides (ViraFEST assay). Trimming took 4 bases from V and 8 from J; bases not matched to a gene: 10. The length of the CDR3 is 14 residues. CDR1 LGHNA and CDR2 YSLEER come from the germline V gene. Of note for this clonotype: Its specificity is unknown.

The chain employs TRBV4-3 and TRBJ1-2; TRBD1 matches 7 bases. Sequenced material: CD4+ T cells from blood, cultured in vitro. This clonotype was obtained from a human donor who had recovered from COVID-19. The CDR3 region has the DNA TGCGCCAGCAGCCCGATAACCACAGGGGAGGGCTACACCTTC. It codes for CASSPITTGEGYTF.